This record looks at one TCR beta chain sequence and its context. This specimen belongs to a study of blood T cell repertoires in COVID-19. Study-wide background: Whether acute or convalescent, the COVID-19 samples came from the United States, Italy and Spain.

Trimming took off 4 bases at V and 0 bases at J, with 9 bases between the two ends. The germline CDR1 and CDR2 sequences are MNHEY and SVGAGI. The CDR3 has 14 amino acids. In the study's own analysis: Amplifying reference gene primers gave estimates of nucleated cell counts. The assay was immunoSEQ multiplex PCR, and TCRdb's table has in-frame clones only and misses some. That table furnishes V, J and clone size, whereas the DNA furnished D and trimming. The table has about 150,000 clones, approximately 80% seen once. Cohorts were assigned according to the clinical history that participants reported. The rearrangement uses TRBV6-5 and TRBJ1-1, with a tentative D call TRBD1 (6 bases). The source is a woman aged 45-65 years who had recovered from COVID-19. The sequencing sample was made of PBMCs or T cells enriched from blood (not recorded which). The CDR3 reads CASSSGTMNTEAFF. CDR3 coding DNA: TGTGCCAGCAGTTCGGGGACAATGAACACTGAAGCTTTCTTT.